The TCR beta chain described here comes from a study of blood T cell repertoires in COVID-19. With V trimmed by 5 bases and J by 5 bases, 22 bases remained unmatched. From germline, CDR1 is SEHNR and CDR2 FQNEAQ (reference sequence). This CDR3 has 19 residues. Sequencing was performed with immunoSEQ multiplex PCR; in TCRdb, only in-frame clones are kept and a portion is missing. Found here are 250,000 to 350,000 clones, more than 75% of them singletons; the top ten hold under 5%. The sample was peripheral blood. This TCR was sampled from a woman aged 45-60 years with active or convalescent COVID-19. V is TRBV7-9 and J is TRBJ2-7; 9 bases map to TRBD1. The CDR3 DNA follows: TGTGCCAGCAGCACCCTTCCCGGGACAGGGAGCCATACCCCCCACGAGCAGTACTTC. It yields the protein CASSTLPGTGSHTPHEQYF.